The present entry profiles one T cell receptor (beta chain) with its context. Its antigen is not known. Time point: blood 4 weeks post-SBRT, at nephrectomy. The treatment is: 15 Gy SBRT to primary tumor, nephrectomy 4 weeks later. Nephrectomy followed 15 Gy stereotactic body radiation by 4 weeks. After SBRT, blood was collected at 2 and 4 weeks, plus baseline. The tumor was a clear cell renal cell carcinoma. This sample is part of a study of radiation and T cells in renal cell carcinoma. Study-level findings and limits: Pretreatment tumor biopsies were lacking, so baseline clonotypes are unknown.

The CDR3 loop spans 12 amino acids. Germline V gene data show CDR1 as LNHDA and CDR2 as SQIVND (reference sequence). V was shortened by 5 bases and J by 15 bases, with 17 bases between the two germline ends. Sequencing was performed with immunoSEQ multiplex PCR; in TCRdb, only in-frame clones are kept and a portion is missing. This table has about 170,000 clones, about 87% appearing once. The chain recombines TRBV19 with TRBJ2-4; D is possibly TRBD1 or TRBD2 (5 bases each). This specimen consisted of blood, obtained from a patient whose treatment included radiotherapy and nephrectomy. This receptor was obtained from a woman between 50 and 59 years old with renal cell carcinoma. CDR3 in amino acids: CASSPPMGVGYF. The CDR3, as DNA: TGTGCCAGTAGTCCCCCTATGGGGGTCGGGTACTTC.